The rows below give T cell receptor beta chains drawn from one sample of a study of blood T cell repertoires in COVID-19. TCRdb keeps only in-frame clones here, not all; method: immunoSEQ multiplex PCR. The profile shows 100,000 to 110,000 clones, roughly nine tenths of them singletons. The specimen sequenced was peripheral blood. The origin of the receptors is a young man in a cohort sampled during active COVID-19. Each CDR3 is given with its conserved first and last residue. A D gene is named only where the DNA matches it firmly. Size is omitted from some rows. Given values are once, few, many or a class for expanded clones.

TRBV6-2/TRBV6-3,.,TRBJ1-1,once,TGTGCCAGCAGTCCGGACTTCTCTGAAGCTTTCTTT,CASSPDFSEAFF
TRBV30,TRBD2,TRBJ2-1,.,TGTGCCGGACAAGCGGGGGGCTACAATGAGCAGTTCTTC,CAGQAGGYNEQFF
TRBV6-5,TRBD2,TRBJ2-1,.,TGTGCCAGCAATTGGGCTAGCGGCTACAATGAGCAGTTCTTC,CASNWASGYNEQFF
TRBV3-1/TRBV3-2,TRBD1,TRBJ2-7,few,TGTGCCAGCAGCCAAGAACCGGGACAGGGTTACGAGCAGTACTTC,CASSQEPGQGYEQYF
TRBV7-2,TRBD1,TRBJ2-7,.,TGTGCCAGCAGCCACCACGGGACAGGCCTACCCTACGAGCAGTACTTC,CASSHHGTGLPYEQYF
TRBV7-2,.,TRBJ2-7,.,TGTGCCAGCAGCCCCCGGGGGACCTACGAGCAGTACTTC,CASSPRGTYEQYF
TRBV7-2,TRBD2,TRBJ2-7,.,TGTGCCAGCAGCCTAGCGGGGGGGAACTACGAGCAGTACTTC,CASSLAGGNYEQYF
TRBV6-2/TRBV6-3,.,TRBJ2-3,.,TGTGCCAGCAGCCCTACAGGGATGCGGAGCACAGATACGCAGTATTTT,CASSPTGMRSTDTQYF
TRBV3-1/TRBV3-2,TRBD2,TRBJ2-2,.,TGTGCCAGCAGACAACCGGGACTAGCGGGGTTTAACACCGGGGAGCTGTTTTTT,CASRQPGLAGFNTGELFF
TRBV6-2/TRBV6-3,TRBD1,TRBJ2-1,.,TGTGCCAGCAGTTACTCACAGGGGCCCTACAATGAGCAGTTCTTC,CASSYSQGPYNEQFF
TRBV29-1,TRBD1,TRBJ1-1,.,TGCAGCGCTCCCGACAGGGGGAGGACTGAAGCTTTCTTT,CSAPDRGRTEAFF
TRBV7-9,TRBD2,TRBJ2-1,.,TGTGCCAGCAGCTTAGCGGCTAGCGGGGGGGCAGGATCGGGGTTCTTC,CASSLAASGGAGSGFF
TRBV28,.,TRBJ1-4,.,TGTGCCAGCAGTGAGGGGGACGGGAAGGAAAAACTGTTTTTT,CASSEGDGKEKLFF
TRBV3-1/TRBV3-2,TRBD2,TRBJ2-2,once,TGTGCCAGCAGCCTCCTCGCGGGGGACACCGGGGAGCTGTTTTTT,CASSLLAGDTGELFF
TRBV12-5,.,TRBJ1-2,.,TGTGCTAGTGGTTTAGGGGCTGGGGATGGCTACACCTTC,CASGLGAGDGYTF
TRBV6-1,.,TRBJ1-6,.,TGTGCCAGCAGTGAAGGGGGCTGGCTGCACTTT,CASSEGGWLHF
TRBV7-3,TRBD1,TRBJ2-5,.,TGTGCCAGCAGCGGAGGGACAGGAGAGACCCAGTACTTC,CASSGGTGETQYF
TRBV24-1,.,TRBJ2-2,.,TGTGCCACCAGTGATCCTATCACCGGGGAGCTGTTTTTT,CATSDPITGELFF
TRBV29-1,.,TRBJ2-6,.,TGCATCATATCCCGGGAATCTGGGGCCAACGTCCTGACTTTC,CIISRESGANVLTF
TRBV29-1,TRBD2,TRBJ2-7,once,TGCAGCGTTCTGGGGGGGGAGTTAAGTTCCTACGAGCAGTACTTC,CSVLGGELSSYEQYF
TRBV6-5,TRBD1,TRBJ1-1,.,TGTGCCAGCAGTTGGGGGGACAGATCGAACACTGAAGCTTTCTTT,CASSWGDRSNTEAFF
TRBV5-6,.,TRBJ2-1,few,TGTGCCAGCAGCTTGGGGCTAGCATACAATGAGCAGTTCTTC,CASSLGLAYNEQFF
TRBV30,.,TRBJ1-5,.,TGTGCCTGGGAACAGGGATGGGACAATCAGCCCCAGCATTTT,CAWEQGWDNQPQHF
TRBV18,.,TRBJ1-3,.,TGTGCCAGCTCAGCCTCAGGGGCCGGAAACACCATATATTTT,CASSASGAGNTIYF
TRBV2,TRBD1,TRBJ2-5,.,TGTGCCAGCAGTGACGGACAGGGGGCGCGTGAGACCCAGTACTTC,CASSDGQGARETQYF
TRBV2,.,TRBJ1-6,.,TGTGCCACCCGAAGATCCCTACTAGCTTCACCCCTCCACTTT,CATRRSLLASPLHF
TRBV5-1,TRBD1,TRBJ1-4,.,TGCGCCAGCAGCCGGGGACAGGGGGCCGGCGTGAATGAAAAACTGTTTTTT,CASSRGQGAGVNEKLFF
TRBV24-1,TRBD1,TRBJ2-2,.,TGTGCCACCAGTGAAACAGGGGACACCGGGGAGCTGTTTTTT,CATSETGDTGELFF
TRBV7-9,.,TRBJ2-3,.,TGTGCCAGCACCCTGTTCGCGGGCAGACCCAGCACAGATACGCAGTATTTT,CASTLFAGRPSTDTQYF
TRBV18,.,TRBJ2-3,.,TGTGCCAGCTCACCACAGGACACGGCGGATAGCACAGATACGCAGTATTTT,CASSPQDTADSTDTQYF
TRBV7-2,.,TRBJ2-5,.,TGTGCCAGCAGCTTAAGGCGCGGGGAAAAAGAGACCCAGTACTTC,CASSLRRGEKETQYF
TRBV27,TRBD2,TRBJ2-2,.,TGTGCCAGCAGTCCCCCGGGACTAGCGGGGGTTGGCGGGGAGCTGTTTTTT,CASSPPGLAGVGGELFF
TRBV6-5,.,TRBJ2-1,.,TGTGCCAGCAGGCCACAGATGAACAATGAGCAGTTCTTC,CASRPQMNNEQFF
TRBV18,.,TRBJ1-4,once,TGTGCCAGCTCACAGCAGGCGAATAATGAAAAACTGTTTTTT,CASSQQANNEKLFF
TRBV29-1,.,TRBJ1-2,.,TGCAGCGTTGATGTCAGGGTGAACTATGGCTACACCTTC,CSVDVRVNYGYTF
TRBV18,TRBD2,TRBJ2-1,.,TGTGCCAGCTCGAGGACTAGCGGTTACAATGAGCAGTTCTTC,CASSRTSGYNEQFF
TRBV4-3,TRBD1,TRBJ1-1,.,TGCGCCAGCAGCGCTACGAACAGGGGATGGCGAGCTTTCTTT,CASSATNRGWRAFF
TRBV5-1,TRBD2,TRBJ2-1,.,TGCGCCAGCAGCTTGAGATCGGGGGGGAGCTACAATGAGCAGTTCTTC,CASSLRSGGSYNEQFF
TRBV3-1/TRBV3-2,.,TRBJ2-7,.,TGTGCCAGCAGCCAAGAGGGCCTCAGAAACTACGAGCAGTACTTC,CASSQEGLRNYEQYF
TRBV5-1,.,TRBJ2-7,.,TGCGCCAGCAAGCGGGACACCTCCTACGAGCAGTACTTC,CASKRDTSYEQYF
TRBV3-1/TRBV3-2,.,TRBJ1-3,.,TGTGCCAGCAGCCCCCGTCCCCAACAGGGCCTAACCAGCTCTGGAAACACCATATATTTT,CASSPRPQQGLTSSGNTIYF
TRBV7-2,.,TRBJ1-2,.,TGTGCCAGCAGCTTAGAGGCGGGCGGCTATGGCTACACCTTC,CASSLEAGGYGYTF
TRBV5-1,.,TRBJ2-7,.,TGCGCCAGCAGCTTCTCGGGTCCCCGCTACGAGCAGTACTTC,CASSFSGPRYEQYF
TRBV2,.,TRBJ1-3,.,TGTGCCAGCAGTTCACAGGGAAACACCATATATTTT,CASSSQGNTIYF
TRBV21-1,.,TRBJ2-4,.,TGTGCCAGCAGCAAACTAGCGGGGGGGTACAAATACATTCAGTACTTC,CASSKLAGGYKYIQYF
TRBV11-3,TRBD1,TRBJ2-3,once,TGTGCCAGCAGCTTAGGGATGTGGGGACAGGAGAGAGATACGCAGTATTTT,CASSLGMWGQERDTQYF